These 16 T cell receptor beta chains share one sample of origin, sequenced in a study of blood T cell repertoires in COVID-19. Generated by immunoSEQ multiplex PCR, the TCRdb table keeps only in-frame clones and is missing some. Among approximately 240,000 clones listed, 70% to 85% were seen once. The sequenced material came from peripheral blood. The receptors derive from a woman between 40 and 55 years old with active or convalescent COVID-19.

The chain uses TRBV18 and TRBJ1-6, with 8 bases lining up with TRBD1. The CDR3 extends over 15 amino acids. V lost 5 bases and J lost 9; bases outside the gene matches: 9. Germline V gene data show CDR1 as KGHSH and CDR2 as LQKENI. The CDR3 DNA follows: TGTGCCAGCTCAGAAGGAACAGGGGGTTCTTCACCCCTCCACTTT. Amino acid sequence: CASSEGTGGSSPLHF.

The chain recombines TRBV12-3 or TRBV12-4 with TRBJ1-3, with TRBD1 matching 7 bases. The junction had 0 bases not matched to a gene; V was cut back by 6 bases and J by 4 bases. The CDR3 sequence is 12 residues long. The CDR3 region is CASRGQGNTIYF. The CDR3 DNA is TGTGCCAGCAGGGGACAGGGAAACACCATATATTTT.

In nucleotides, the CDR3 is TGTGCCAGTAGTGGACAGTTCACAGATACGCAGTATTTT. This codes for CASSGQFTDTQYF. The chain couples TRBV19 to TRBJ2-3; perhaps TRBD1 as D (6 bases). The V end was cut by 5 bases, the J end by 2 bases, with 8 bases between. The CDR3 runs 13 residues. Germline V CDR1 and CDR2: LNHDA, SQIVND (reference sequence).

The J gene is TRBJ1-2, the V gene TRBV30; 11 bases match TRBD1. The CDR3 has 14 residues. V lost 4 bases, J lost 3 bases, and 4 bases stayed unmatched. Germline CDR1 reads GTSNPN; CDR2 reads SVGIG (reference sequence). This CDR3 is CAWKGQGVDYGYTF. For the CDR3, the DNA is TGTGCCTGGAAGGGACAGGGGGTTGACTATGGCTACACCTTC. Together with reference TRBV30 and TRBJ1-2, the CDR3 gives the full variable domain: SQTIHQWPATLVQPVGSPLSLECTVEGTSNPNLYWYRQAAGRGLQLLFYSVGIGQISSEVPQNLSASRPQDRQFILSSKKLLLSDSGFYLCAWKGQGVDYGYTFGSGTRLTVV.

This clone was seen more than once but under ten times. J is TRBJ2-1 and V is TRBV5-6, with D hard to call. Germline CDR1 reads SGHDT; CDR2 reads YYEEEE. CDR3 length equals 12 residues. With 0 bases removed from V and 5 bases from J, the gap between germline ends came to 3 bases. CDR3 in amino acids: CASSLVNNEQFF. The CDR3 DNA sequence: TGTGCCAGCAGCTTGGTCAACAATGAGCAGTTCTTC.

The gene calls are TRBV29-1 and TRBJ1-2, with 9 nucleotides matching TRBD1. Trimming at V came to 7 bases and at J to 4 bases, leaving 7 bases not matched to a gene. The CDR3 length is 13 residues. The V gene's germline CDR1 is SQVTM and CDR2 ANQGSEA. The CDR3 DNA reads TGCAGCGCTATTGAGGGACAGGGCTATGGCTACACCTTC. It specifies CSAIEGQGYGYTF.

CDR3 bases: TGCGCCAGCAGAGAGCGGGACGGGAGGAACTATGGCTACACCTTC. Encoded protein: CASRERDGRNYGYTF. The chain has TRBV5-1 and TRBJ1-2, with a weak D call TRBD1 (5 bases). The CDR3 is 15 residues long. The V and J ends lost 5 bases and 2 bases respectively, with 16 bases between them. Looked up from germline, CDR1 is SGHRS and CDR2 is YFSETQ. Filled out from reference TRBV5-1 and TRBJ1-2, the complete variable domain reads KAGVTQTPRYLIKTRGQQVTLSCSPISGHRSVSWYQQTPGQGLQFLFEYFSETQRNKGNFPGRFSGRQFSNSRSEMNVSTLELGDSALYLCASRERDGRNYGYTFGSGTRLTVV.

This chain connects TRBV19 to TRBJ1-5, with D hard to call. CDR1 and CDR2 (germline): LNHDA, SQIVND (reference sequence). This CDR3 has 18 amino acids. V was clipped by 1 base and J by 5 bases, with 21 bases between them. CDR3: CASSIAQPTGVVYQPQHF. The CDR3 DNA follows: TGTGCCAGTAGTATAGCGCAACCTACCGGGGTCGTCTATCAGCCCCAGCATTTT.

V and J are TRBV29-1 and TRBJ1-2; 9 bases are a match to TRBD1. Trimming removed 7 bases from V and 6 bases from J; junction bases left unmatched: 6. CDR1 SQVTM and CDR2 ANQGSEA come from the germline V gene. The CDR3 runs 12 residues. Here the CDR3 reads CSADRGINGYTF. The CDR3 bases are TGCAGCGCCGACAGGGGGATAAATGGCTACACCTTC.

The rearrangement uses TRBV28 and TRBJ1-5; 9 bases map to TRBD1. J was trimmed by 13 bases and V by 6 bases; bases with no gene match: 4. Germline CDR1 reads MDHEN; CDR2 reads SYDVKM. The CDR3 is made up of 11 amino acids. CDR3 amino acids: CASSRDRVQHF. CDR3 sequence (DNA): TGTGCCAGCAGCCGGGACAGGGTACAGCATTTT.

The chain joins TRBV3-1 (or the pseudogene TRBV3-2) to TRBJ2-3, with 7 positions matching TRBD2. The CDR3 runs to 15 residues. Trimming took 1 base from V and 4 from J; bases not matched to a gene: 5. Per the germline V gene, CDR1 is LGHDT and CDR2 is YNNKEL (reference sequence). The CDR3 sequence is CASSQGGGVADTQYF. DNA for the CDR3: TGTGCCAGCAGCCAAGGGGGGGGAGTAGCAGATACGCAGTATTTT.

The rearrangement uses TRBV6-5 and TRBJ2-7, with D perhaps matching TRBD2 (7 bases). There are 16 residues in the CDR3. The germline CDR1 and CDR2 sequences are MNHEY and SVGAGI. Deletions cut 1 base from V and 5 bases from J, with 18 bases between. CDR3 sequence (DNA): TGTGCCAGCAGTTACTTAGCTCGGGGGGCTGGCAACGAGCAGTACTTC. The encoded protein is CASSYLARGAGNEQYF.

This clone was seen a few times. This chain links TRBV29-1 with TRBJ1-4; TRBD1 is a possible D gene (6 bases). Germline assignment: CDR1 SQVTM and CDR2 ANQGSEA. Trimming shortened V by 8 bases and J by 4 bases, and 14 bases separated the two germline ends. The CDR3 has 13 residues. The CDR3 is CSSRGQNNEKLFF. The CDR3 DNA sequence: TGCAGCTCCCGAGGACAGAATAATGAAAAACTGTTTTTT.

The chain links TRBV11-2 to TRBJ2-1; 7 bases map to TRBD2. The CDR3 consists of 15 residues. Germline CDR1 SGHAT, CDR2 FQNNGV. V dropped 5 bases and J dropped 4; count of bases not matched to a gene: 8. CDR3 loop: CASSDGGGGYNEQFF. CDR3 coding DNA: TGTGCCAGCAGCGACGGCGGCGGGGGTTACAATGAGCAGTTCTTC.

This clone has only one observation. The rearrangement joins TRBV6-2 or TRBV6-3 to TRBJ1-1; 7 nucleotides agree with TRBD1. The CDR3 runs to 17 residues. Germline loops: CDR1 MNHEY, CDR2 SVGEGT. The V segment lost 0 bases and the J segment 1 base; nucleotides outside the gene matches: 8. The CDR3 coding sequence is TGTGCCAGCAGTTACTCGATAGGGGGCCTGGCGAACACTGAAGCTTTCTTT. Protein product: CASSYSIGGLANTEAFF.

The V call is TRBV4-1, the J call TRBJ1-6, with 7 positions matching TRBD1. The CDR3 runs to 16 residues. V trimming: 3 bases; J trimming: 5 bases; junction bases outside the gene matches: 7. Germline-derived CDR1 and CDR2 are MGHRA and YSYEKL. DNA for the CDR3: TGCGCCAGCAGCCACGCGGACAGGCGGGATAATTCACCCCTCCACTTT. It encodes CASSHADRRDNSPLHF.